Listed below are T cell receptor beta chains from one sample, sequenced in a study of blood T cell repertoires in COVID-19. The table came from immunoSEQ multiplex PCR; TCRdb's copy has only in-frame clones and leaves some out. The sample shows about 120,000 clones, 65% to 90% of them seen only once. Sequenced sample: peripheral blood. These receptors all come from a human donor in a cohort sampled during active COVID-19. Both conserved end residues are part of each CDR3. D genes are given only for firm matches. Rows give clone size only sometimes, using once, few, many, or a class for an expanded clone.

D: NA
size: once
J: TRBJ2-2
V: TRBV10-3
DNA: TGTGCTGCTAATAAAGGCACAGGATCCACCGGGGAGCTGTTTTTT
CDR3: CAANKGTGSTGELFF

D: NA
size: medium-sized
J: TRBJ2-1
V: TRBV7-9
DNA: TGTGCCAGCAGCTTATACGGGGAGGTCGATGAGCAGTTCTTC
CDR3: CASSLYGEVDEQFF

D: TRBD1
size: NA
J: TRBJ1-4
V: TRBV6-5
DNA: TGTGCCAGCAGTTACTCCCGGACAGGGGGCGATGAAAAACTGTTTTTT
CDR3: CASSYSRTGGDEKLFF

D: TRBD1
size: NA
J: TRBJ1-2
V: TRBV7-9
DNA: TGTGCCAGCAGCCTCCTGCCCGGGACAGATGGCTACACCTTC
CDR3: CASSLLPGTDGYTF

D: TRBD1
size: NA
J: TRBJ2-7
V: TRBV7-2
DNA: TGTGCCAGCAGCCGGGACAGGGATTCCTACGAGCAGTACTTC
CDR3: CASSRDRDSYEQYF

D: NA
size: NA
J: TRBJ1-2
V: TRBV12-3/TRBV12-4
DNA: TGTGCCAGCAGTTTTGCCAGGAACTATGGCTACACCTTC
CDR3: CASSFARNYGYTF

D: NA
size: once
J: TRBJ2-5
V: TRBV29-1
DNA: TGCAGCGTCCAGGGGTCGGGAGAGACCCAGTACTTC
CDR3: CSVQGSGETQYF

D: TRBD2
size: once
J: TRBJ2-3
V: TRBV2
DNA: TGTGCCAGCAGTGAATGGGCAGCGGGGGCCGGGGGGGATACGCAGTATTTT
CDR3: CASSEWAAGAGGDTQYF

D: TRBD1
size: once
J: TRBJ2-7
V: TRBV6-1
DNA: TGTGCCAGCAGTGAGACAGGGCTCCGCGAGCAGTACTTC
CDR3: CASSETGLREQYF

D: TRBD1
size: NA
J: TRBJ1-2
V: TRBV5-4
DNA: TGTGCCAGCAGCTACGACAGGGGTGACTATGGCTACACCTTC
CDR3: CASSYDRGDYGYTF

D: TRBD2
size: NA
J: TRBJ2-5
V: TRBV3-1/TRBV3-2
DNA: TGTGCCAGCAGCCAAGGTGCTAGCGGTTCCCTTTCGGGGACCCAGTACTTC
CDR3: CASSQGASGSLSGTQYF

D: NA
size: once
J: TRBJ2-3
V: TRBV6-1
DNA: TGTGCCAGCAGTGAACTAGTGAAACCTAGCACAGATACGCAGTATTTT
CDR3: CASSELVKPSTDTQYF

D: TRBD2
size: NA
J: TRBJ2-2
V: TRBV10-3
DNA: TGTGCCATCAGTAGCCGACTAGCGGCGAACACCGGGGAGCTGTTTTTT
CDR3: CAISSRLAANTGELFF

D: TRBD1
size: NA
J: TRBJ2-3
V: TRBV4-3
DNA: TGCGCCAGCAGCCAACAAGCCGGGACAGGGACCACAGATACGCAGTATTTT
CDR3: CASSQQAGTGTTDTQYF

D: TRBD1
size: NA
J: TRBJ1-2
V: TRBV5-1
DNA: TGCGCCAGCAGCCAGGACAGGGACTATGGCTACACCTTC
CDR3: CASSQDRDYGYTF

D: TRBD2
size: NA
J: TRBJ2-3
V: TRBV5-1
DNA: TGCGCCAGCAGCTTAACTAGCGGGGGGGCCACAGATACGCAGTATTTT
CDR3: CASSLTSGGATDTQYF

D: TRBD2
size: NA
J: TRBJ2-3
V: TRBV3-1/TRBV3-2
DNA: TGTGCCAGCAGCCATTCCCTGGGCAGAGCGGGGGCCGGCGATACGCAGTATTTT
CDR3: CASSHSLGRAGAGDTQYF

D: NA
size: NA
J: TRBJ2-4
V: TRBV6-5
DNA: TGTGCCAGCCGGGGAAGCTCGAACATTCAGTACTTC
CDR3: CASRGSSNIQYF

D: NA
size: NA
J: TRBJ2-3
V: TRBV7-7
DNA: TGTGCTAGCAGCTTAGGTCGGGGGGCGAGCACAGATACGCAGTATTTT
CDR3: CASSLGRGASTDTQYF

D: TRBD1
size: NA
J: TRBJ2-7
V: TRBV14
DNA: TGTGCCAGCAGCCAAGTTACAGGGGGGACCTACGAGCAGTACTTC
CDR3: CASSQVTGGTYEQYF

D: TRBD1
size: NA
J: TRBJ2-7
V: TRBV28
DNA: TGTGCCAGCAGTTCACCGGGACAGGGGCTTGAGCAGTACTTC
CDR3: CASSSPGQGLEQYF

D: TRBD2
size: NA
J: TRBJ2-3
V: TRBV5-1
DNA: TGCGCCAGCAGCTTCGGACTAGCGGGGGGGCAAACAGATACGCAGTATTTT
CDR3: CASSFGLAGGQTDTQYF

D: TRBD1
size: NA
J: TRBJ1-3
V: TRBV3-1/TRBV3-2
DNA: TGTGCCAGCAGTGGAGGGGGCGGCTCTGGAAACACCATATATTTT
CDR3: CASSGGGGSGNTIYF

D: TRBD2
size: NA
J: TRBJ2-1
V: TRBV28
DNA: TGTGCCAGCAGTTTATTCCGGACTAGCGGGGGGGCCTACAATGAGCAGTTCTTC
CDR3: CASSLFRTSGGAYNEQFF

D: TRBD1
size: NA
J: TRBJ2-7
V: TRBV7-2
DNA: TGTGCCAGCAGCTTAGAGTCTGGCAGGGGGTTAGAGCAGTACTTC
CDR3: CASSLESGRGLEQYF

D: NA
size: NA
J: TRBJ1-2
V: TRBV6-5
DNA: TGTGCCAGCAGGGACCAGGGGTCCTACTATGGCTACACCTTC
CDR3: CASRDQGSYYGYTF

D: TRBD1
size: NA
J: TRBJ2-3
V: TRBV4-1
DNA: TGCGCCAGCAGCCTGGACAGGGCCGTGGATACGCAGTATTTT
CDR3: CASSLDRAVDTQYF

D: TRBD1
size: few
J: TRBJ2-3
V: TRBV4-1
DNA: TGCGCCAGCAGTCAAGGCCGGTGGCAGGGGGTTGTCAAGCGGAAGACAGATACGCAGTATTTT
CDR3: CASSQGRWQGVVKRKTDTQYF

D: NA
size: NA
J: TRBJ2-1
V: TRBV9
DNA: TGTGCCAGCAGAGGTAGGTCTGAGGAGGAGCAGTTCTTC
CDR3: CASRGRSEEEQFF

D: TRBD1
size: NA
J: TRBJ1-2
V: TRBV10-1
DNA: TGCGCCAGCAGTGAGTCGGCAGGGGGTAGCGATGGCTACACCTTC
CDR3: CASSESAGGSDGYTF

D: TRBD2
size: NA
J: TRBJ2-1
V: TRBV7-9
DNA: TGTGCCAGCAGCTCCTATGGGAGCGGGGTCTACAATGAGCAGTTCTTC
CDR3: CASSSYGSGVYNEQFF

D: TRBD1
size: NA
J: TRBJ2-2
V: TRBV10-3
DNA: TGTGCCATCAGTGATACAGGGGACGCCGGGGAGCTGTTTTTT
CDR3: CAISDTGDAGELFF